This TCR beta chain was sequenced during a study of blood T cell repertoires in COVID-19. Background on the study: Spain, Italy and the United States supplied samples that represented acute and convalescent COVID-19. Nucleic acid was either cDNA or gDNA, and it came from T cells, B-cell-depleted T cells, or PBMCs.

CDR3 length equals 14 residues. CDR1 and CDR2 from the germline V gene are SEHNR and FQNEAQ (reference sequence). V lost 6 bases to trimming and J lost 0 bases, with 11 bases between them. Original processing methods: Estimates of nucleated cell counts were drawn from the amplification of reference gene primers. Sequencing was performed with immunoSEQ multiplex PCR; in TCRdb, only in-frame clones are kept and a portion is missing. V, J and clone size reflect that table, while D and trimming were determined from the DNA. The table records approximately 97,000 clones, 90% of them present only once. Input material: peripheral blood. The chain couples TRBV7-9 to TRBJ1-1; no definite D call. The clonotype was recovered from a man aged 55 to 70 with acute or convalescent COVID-19. CDR3 sequence reads: CASSIQNMNTEAFF. The CDR3 region has the DNA TGTGCCAGCAGTATACAGAATATGAACACTGAAGCTTTCTTT. The full variable domain, rest sourced from reference TRBV7-9 and TRBJ1-1, is DTGVSQNPRHKITKRGQNVTFRCDPISEHNRLYWYRQTLGQGPEFLTYFQNEAQLEKSRLLSDRFSAERPKGSFSTLEIQRTEQGDSAMYLCASSIQNMNTEAFFGQGTRLTVV.